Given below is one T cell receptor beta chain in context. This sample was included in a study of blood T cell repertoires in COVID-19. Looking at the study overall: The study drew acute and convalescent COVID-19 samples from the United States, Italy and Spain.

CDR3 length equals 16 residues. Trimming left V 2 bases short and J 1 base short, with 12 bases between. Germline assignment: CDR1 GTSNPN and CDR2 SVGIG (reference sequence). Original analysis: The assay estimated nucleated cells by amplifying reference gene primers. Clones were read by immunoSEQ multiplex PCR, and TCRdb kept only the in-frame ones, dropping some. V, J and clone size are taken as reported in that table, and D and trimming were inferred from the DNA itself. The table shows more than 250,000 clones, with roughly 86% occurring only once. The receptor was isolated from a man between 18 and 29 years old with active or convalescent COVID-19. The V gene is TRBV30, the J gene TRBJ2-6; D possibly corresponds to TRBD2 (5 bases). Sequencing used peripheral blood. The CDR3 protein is CAWSRGTSSGANVLTF. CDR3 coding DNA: TGTGCCTGGAGTCGGGGAACCTCTTCTGGGGCCAACGTCCTGACTTTC.